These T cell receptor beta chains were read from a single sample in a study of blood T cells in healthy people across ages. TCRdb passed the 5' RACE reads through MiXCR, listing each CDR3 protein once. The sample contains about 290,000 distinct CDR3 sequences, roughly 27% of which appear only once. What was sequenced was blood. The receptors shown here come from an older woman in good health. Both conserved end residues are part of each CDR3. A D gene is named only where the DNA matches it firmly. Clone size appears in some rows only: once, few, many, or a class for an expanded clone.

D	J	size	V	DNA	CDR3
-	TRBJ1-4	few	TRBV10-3	TGTGCCACCCGGCTCGGTCCTAATGAAAAACTGTTTTTT	CATRLGPNEKLFF
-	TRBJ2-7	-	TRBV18	TGTGCCAGCTCACCAAGTAAAGGCTACGAGCAGTACTTC	CASSPSKGYEQYF
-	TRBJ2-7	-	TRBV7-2	TGTGCCAGCAGCTTAGCAGGCAGGGCATGGGGCTACGAGCAGTACTTC	CASSLAGRAWGYEQYF
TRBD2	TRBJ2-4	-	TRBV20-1	TGCAGTGCGCCTGGGCTAGCGGATAAAAACATTCAGTACTTC	CSAPGLADKNIQYF
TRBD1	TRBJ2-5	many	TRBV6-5	TGTGCCAGCAGCCGGGACAGACAAGAGACCCAGTACTTC	CASSRDRQETQYF
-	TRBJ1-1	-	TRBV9	TGTGCCAGCAGCCACAAAGGGGAGAACACTGAAGCTTTCTTT	CASSHKGENTEAFF
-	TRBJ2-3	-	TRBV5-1	TGCGCCAGCAGCCTAGATCCCGGGACAAGAGCGGATACGCAGTATTTT	CASSLDPGTRADTQYF
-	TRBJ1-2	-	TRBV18	TGTGCCAGCTCACCCTCGGGGTCCTATGGCTACACCTTC	CASSPSGSYGYTF
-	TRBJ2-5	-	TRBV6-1	TGTGCCAGCAGTGAATATTCCGGCAGGGGACTCCAAGAGACCCAGTACTTC	CASSEYSGRGLQETQYF
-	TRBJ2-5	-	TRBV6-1	TGTGCCAGCAAAAGGGCCTCTAGGGGAGAGACCCAGTACTTC	CASKRASRGETQYF
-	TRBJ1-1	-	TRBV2	TGTGCCAGCAGAACGGAGCCGAACACTGAAGCTTTCTTT	CASRTEPNTEAFF
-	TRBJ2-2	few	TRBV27	TGTGCCAGCAGTTTTAGGGATTCGAACACCGGGGAGCTGTTTTTT	CASSFRDSNTGELFF
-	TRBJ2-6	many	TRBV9	TGTGCCAGCAGCCCAGACGGTACCTCTGGGGCCAACGTCCTGACTTTC	CASSPDGTSGANVLTF
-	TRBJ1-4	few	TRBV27	TGTGCCAGCAGTTTCCAGGGAGCTGGAGGTGAAAAACTGTTTTTT	CASSFQGAGGEKLFF
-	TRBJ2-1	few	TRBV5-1	TGCGCCAGCAGCTTGAACGGACAGCCTTACAATGAGCAGTTCTTC	CASSLNGQPYNEQFF
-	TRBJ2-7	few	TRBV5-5	TGTGCCAGCAGCTTAGGGGTGGATTCTTCTTACGAGCAGTACTTC	CASSLGVDSSYEQYF
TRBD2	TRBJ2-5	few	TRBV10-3	TGTGCCTCCCGTCGAATAGCGGGAGAAGAGACCCAGTACTTC	CASRRIAGEETQYF
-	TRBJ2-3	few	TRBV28	TGTGCCAGCAGTGCTGGGGGATTGGATACGCAGTATTTT	CASSAGGLDTQYF
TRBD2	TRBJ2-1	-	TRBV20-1	TGCAGTGCTAGATCCCAGCGGGAGGCAGGCAATGAGCAGTTCTTC	CSARSQREAGNEQFF
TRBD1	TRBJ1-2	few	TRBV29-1	TGCAGCGTTGACAATTTCCGGGACAGCATAATCTATGGCTACACCTTC	CSVDNFRDSIIYGYTF
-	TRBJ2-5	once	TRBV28	TGTGCCAGCAGTTTTCGGGTCGGGTGGAAATCTAGTGACAGTGTGCAGTACTTC	CASSFRVGWKSSDSVQYF